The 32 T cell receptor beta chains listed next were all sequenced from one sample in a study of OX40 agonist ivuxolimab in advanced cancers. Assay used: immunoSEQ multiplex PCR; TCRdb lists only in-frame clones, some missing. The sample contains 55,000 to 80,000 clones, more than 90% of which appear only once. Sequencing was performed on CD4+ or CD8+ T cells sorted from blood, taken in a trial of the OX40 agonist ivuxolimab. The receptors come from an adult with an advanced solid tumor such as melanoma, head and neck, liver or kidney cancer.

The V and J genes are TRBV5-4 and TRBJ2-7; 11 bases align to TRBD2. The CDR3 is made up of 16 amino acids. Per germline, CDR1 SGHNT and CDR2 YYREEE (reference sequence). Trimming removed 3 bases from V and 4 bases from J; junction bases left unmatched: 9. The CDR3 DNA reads TGTGCCAGCAGCTCCGCCCCGACTAGCGGGACATACGAGCAGTACTTC. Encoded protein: CASSSAPTSGTYEQYF. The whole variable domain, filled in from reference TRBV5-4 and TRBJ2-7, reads ETGVTQSPTHLIKTRGQQVTLRCSSQSGHNTVSWYQQALGQGPQFIFQYYREEENGRGNFPPRFSGLQFPNYSSELNVNALELDDSALYLCASSSAPTSGTYEQYFGPGTRLTVT.

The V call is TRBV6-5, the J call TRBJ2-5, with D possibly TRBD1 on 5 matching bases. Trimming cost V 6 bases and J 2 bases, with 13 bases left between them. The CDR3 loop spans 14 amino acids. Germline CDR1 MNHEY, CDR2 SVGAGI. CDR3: CASRDRQSQETQYF. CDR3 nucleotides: TGTGCCAGCAGAGATAGACAGTCTCAAGAGACCCAGTACTTC.

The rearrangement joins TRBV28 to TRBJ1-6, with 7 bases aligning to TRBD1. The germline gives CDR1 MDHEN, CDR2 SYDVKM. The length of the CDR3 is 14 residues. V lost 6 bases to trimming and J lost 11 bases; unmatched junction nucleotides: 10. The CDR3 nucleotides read TGTGCCAGCAGGTCCGGACAGGATTTAACACCCCTCCACTTT. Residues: CASRSGQDLTPLHF.

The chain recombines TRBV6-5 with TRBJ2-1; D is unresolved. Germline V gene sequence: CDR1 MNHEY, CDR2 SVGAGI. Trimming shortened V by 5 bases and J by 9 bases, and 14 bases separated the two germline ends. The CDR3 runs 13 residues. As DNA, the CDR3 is TGTGCCAGCAGTATGCCCGAGGCCAGTGAGCAGTTCTTC. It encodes CASSMPEASEQFF.

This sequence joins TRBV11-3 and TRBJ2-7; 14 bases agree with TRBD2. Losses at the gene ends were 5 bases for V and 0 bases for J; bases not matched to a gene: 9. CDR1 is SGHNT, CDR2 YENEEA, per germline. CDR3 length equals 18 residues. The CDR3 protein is CASSPRGLAGVSSYEQYF. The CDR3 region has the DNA TGTGCCAGCAGCCCCAGGGGACTAGCGGGGGTAAGCTCCTACGAGCAGTACTTC.

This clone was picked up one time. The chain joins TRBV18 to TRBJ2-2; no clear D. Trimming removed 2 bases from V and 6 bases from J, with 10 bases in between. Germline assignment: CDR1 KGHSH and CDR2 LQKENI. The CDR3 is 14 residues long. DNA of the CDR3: TGTGCCAGCTCACCAAGTACAGATCCCGGGGAGCTGTTTTTT. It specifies CASSPSTDPGELFF.

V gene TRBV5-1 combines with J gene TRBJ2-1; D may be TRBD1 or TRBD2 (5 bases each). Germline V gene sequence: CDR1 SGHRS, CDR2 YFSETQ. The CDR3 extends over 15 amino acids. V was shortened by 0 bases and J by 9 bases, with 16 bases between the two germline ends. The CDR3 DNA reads TGCGCCAGCAGCTTGGGGGACGCTCCTGCCAGTGAGCAGTTCTTC. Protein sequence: CASSLGDAPASEQFF.

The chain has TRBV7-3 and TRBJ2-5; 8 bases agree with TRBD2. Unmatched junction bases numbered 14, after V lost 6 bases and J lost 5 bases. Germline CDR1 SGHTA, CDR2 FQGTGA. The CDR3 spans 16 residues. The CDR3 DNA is TGTGCCAGCAGATACCTAGCGGGTACGGCGTGGGAGACCCAGTACTTC. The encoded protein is CASRYLAGTAWETQYF.

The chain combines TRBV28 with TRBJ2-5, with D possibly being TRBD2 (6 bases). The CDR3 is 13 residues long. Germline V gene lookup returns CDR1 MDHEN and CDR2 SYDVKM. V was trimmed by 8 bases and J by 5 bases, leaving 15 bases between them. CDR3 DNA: TGTGCCAGCGTCTCTAGCGTGGATGAGACCCAGTACTTC. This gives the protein CASVSSVDETQYF.

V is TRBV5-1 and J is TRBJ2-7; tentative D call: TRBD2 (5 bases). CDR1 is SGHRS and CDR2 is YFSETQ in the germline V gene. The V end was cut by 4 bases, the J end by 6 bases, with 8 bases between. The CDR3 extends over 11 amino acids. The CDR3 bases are TGCGCCAGCAGCCAGGCGGGCGAGCAGTACTTC. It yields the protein CASSQAGEQYF.

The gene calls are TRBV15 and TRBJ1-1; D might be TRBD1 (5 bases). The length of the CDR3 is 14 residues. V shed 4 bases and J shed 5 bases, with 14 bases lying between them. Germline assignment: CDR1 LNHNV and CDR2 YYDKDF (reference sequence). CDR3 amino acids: CATSIWGLGTEAFF. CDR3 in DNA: TGTGCCACCAGCATATGGGGGTTGGGAACTGAAGCTTTCTTT.

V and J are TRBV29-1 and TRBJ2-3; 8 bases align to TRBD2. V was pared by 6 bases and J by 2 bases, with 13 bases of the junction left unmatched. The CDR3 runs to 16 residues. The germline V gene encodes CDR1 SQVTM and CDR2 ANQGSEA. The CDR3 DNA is TGCAGCGTACCGAGTTCTAGCGGGTGGGACACAGATACGCAGTATTTT. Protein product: CSVPSSSGWDTDTQYF.

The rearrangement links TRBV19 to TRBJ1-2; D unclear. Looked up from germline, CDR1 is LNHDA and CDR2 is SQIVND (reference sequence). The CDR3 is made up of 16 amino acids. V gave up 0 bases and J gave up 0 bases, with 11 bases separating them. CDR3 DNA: TGTGCCAGTAGTATAGATATTCGTGGAGCTAACTATGGCTACACCTTC. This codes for CASSIDIRGANYGYTF.

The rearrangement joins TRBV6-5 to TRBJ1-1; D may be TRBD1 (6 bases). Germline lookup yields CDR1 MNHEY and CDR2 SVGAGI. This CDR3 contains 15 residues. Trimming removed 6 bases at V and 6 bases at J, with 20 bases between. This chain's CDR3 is CASRQTSTGGSEAFF. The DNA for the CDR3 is TGTGCCAGCAGACAAACCTCGACAGGAGGGTCTGAAGCTTTCTTT.

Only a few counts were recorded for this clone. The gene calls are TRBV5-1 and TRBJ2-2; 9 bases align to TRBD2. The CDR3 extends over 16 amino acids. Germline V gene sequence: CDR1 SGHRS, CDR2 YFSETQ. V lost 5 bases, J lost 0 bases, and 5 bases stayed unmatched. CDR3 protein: CASSQSGGPNTGELFF. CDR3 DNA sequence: TGCGCCAGCAGTCAGAGCGGGGGGCCGAACACCGGGGAGCTGTTTTTT.

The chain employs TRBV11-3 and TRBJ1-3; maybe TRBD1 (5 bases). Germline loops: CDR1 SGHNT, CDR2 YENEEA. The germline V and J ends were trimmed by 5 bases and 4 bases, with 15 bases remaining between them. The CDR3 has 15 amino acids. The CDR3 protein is CASSEGPGAGNTIYF. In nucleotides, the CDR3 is TGTGCCAGCAGCGAGGGTCCCGGGGCGGGAAACACCATATATTTT.

The CDR3 spells CASSVKQIMNTGELFF. CDR3 DNA: TGTGCCAGCAGCGTAAAACAGATCATGAACACCGGGGAGCTGTTTTTT. The chain couples TRBV9 to TRBJ2-2, with D unresolved. This CDR3 is 16 amino acids long. In germline, CDR1 is SGDLS, CDR2 YYNGEE. V lost 1 base and J lost 1, with 11 bases in between. The whole variable domain, filled in from reference TRBV9 and TRBJ2-2, reads DSGVTQTPKHLITATGQRVTLRCSPRSGDLSVYWYQQSLDQGLQFLIQYYNGEERAKGNILERFSAQQFPDLHSELNLSSLELGDSALYFCASSVKQIMNTGELFFGEGSRLTVL.

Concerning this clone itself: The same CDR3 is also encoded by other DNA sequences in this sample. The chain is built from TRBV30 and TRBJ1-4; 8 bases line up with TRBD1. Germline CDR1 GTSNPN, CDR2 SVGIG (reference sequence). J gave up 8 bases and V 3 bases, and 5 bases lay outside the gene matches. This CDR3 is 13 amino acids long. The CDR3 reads CAWSGQGGEKLFF. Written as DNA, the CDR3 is TGTGCCTGGAGCGGACAGGGCGGCGAAAAACTGTTTTTT. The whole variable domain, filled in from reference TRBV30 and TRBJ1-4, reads SQTIHQWPATLVQPVGSPLSLECTVEGTSNPNLYWYRQAAGRGLQLLFYSVGIGQISSEVPQNLSASRPQDRQFILSSKKLLLSDSGFYLCAWSGQGGEKLFFGSGTQLSVL.

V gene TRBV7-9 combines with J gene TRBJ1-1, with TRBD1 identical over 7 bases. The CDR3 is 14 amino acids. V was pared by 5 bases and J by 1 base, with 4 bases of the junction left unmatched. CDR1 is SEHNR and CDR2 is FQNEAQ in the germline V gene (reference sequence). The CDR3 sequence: CASSPQGGNTEAFF. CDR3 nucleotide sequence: TGTGCCAGCAGCCCTCAGGGGGGGAACACTGAAGCTTTCTTT.

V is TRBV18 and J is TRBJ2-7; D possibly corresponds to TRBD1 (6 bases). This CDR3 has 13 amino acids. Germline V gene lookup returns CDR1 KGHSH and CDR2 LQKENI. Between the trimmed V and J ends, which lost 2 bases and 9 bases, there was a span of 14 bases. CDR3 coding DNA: TGTGCCAGCTCACCAGCAGGGGTCCGAGGGCAGTACTTC. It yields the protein CASSPAGVRGQYF.

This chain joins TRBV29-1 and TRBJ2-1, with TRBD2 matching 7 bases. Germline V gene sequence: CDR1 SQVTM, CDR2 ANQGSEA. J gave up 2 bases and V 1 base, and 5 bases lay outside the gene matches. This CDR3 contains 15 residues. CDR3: CSVEGGEGTYNEQFF. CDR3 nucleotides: TGCAGCGTTGAAGGTGGGGAGGGCACCTACAATGAGCAGTTCTTC.

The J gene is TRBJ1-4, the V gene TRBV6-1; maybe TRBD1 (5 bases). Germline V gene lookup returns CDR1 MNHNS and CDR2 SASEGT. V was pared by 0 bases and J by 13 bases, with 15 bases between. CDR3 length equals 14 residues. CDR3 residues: CASSEAAGRSGLFF. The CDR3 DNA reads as TGTGCCAGCAGTGAAGCGGCAGGGCGGAGTGGACTGTTTTTT.

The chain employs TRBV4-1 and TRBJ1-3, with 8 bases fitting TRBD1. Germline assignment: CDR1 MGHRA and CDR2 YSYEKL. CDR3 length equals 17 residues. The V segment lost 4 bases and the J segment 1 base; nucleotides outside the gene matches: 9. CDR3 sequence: CASSPVDRGRSGNTIYF. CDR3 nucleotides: TGCGCCAGCAGCCCCGTCGACAGGGGTCGGTCTGGAAACACCATATATTTT.

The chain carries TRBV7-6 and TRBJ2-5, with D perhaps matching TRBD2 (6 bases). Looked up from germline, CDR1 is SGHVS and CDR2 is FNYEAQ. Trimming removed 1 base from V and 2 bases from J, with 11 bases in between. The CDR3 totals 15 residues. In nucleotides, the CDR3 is TGTGCCAGCAGCTTAGGCGTAGGAGGGCAAGAGACCCAGTACTTC. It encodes CASSLGVGGQETQYF.

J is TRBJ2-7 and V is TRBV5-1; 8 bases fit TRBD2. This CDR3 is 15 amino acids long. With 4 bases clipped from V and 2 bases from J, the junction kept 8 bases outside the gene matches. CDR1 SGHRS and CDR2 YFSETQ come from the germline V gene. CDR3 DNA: TGCGCCAGCAGCCAAGTGAGCGGGGGTCCCTACGAGCAGTACTTC. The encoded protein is CASSQVSGGPYEQYF.

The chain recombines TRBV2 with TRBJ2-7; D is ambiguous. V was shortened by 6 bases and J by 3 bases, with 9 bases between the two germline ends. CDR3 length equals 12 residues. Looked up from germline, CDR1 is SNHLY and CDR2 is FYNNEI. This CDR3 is CASRYTVYEQYF. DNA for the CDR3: TGTGCCAGCAGATACACGGTCTACGAGCAGTACTTC.

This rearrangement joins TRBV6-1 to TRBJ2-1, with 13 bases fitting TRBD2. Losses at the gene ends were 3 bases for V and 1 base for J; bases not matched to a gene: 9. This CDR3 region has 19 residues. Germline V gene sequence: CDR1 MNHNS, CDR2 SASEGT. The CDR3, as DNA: TGTGCCAGCAGTGATTCCGGACTAGCGGGGGTGGGGTCCTACAATGAGCAGTTCTTC. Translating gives CASSDSGLAGVGSYNEQFF.

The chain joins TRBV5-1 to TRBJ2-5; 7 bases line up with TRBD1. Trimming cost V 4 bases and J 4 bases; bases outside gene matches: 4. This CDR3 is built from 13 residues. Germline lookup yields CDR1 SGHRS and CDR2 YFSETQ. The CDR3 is CASSRDSRETQYF. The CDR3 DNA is TGCGCCAGCAGCCGGGACAGCCGAGAGACCCAGTACTTC.

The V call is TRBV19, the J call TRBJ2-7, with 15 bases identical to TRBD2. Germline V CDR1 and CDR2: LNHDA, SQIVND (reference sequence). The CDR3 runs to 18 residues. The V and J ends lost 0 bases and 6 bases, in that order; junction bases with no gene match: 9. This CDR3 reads CASSIDSGTSGRRVEQYF. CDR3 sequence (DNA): TGTGCCAGTAGTATAGATTCGGGGACTAGCGGGAGGAGAGTCGAGCAGTACTTC. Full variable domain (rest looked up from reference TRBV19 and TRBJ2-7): DGGITQSPKYLFRKEGQNVTLSCEQNLNHDAMYWYRQDPGQGLRLIYYSQIVNDFQKGDIAEGYSVSREKKESFPLTVTSAQKNPTAFYLCASSIDSGTSGRRVEQYFGPGTRLTVT.

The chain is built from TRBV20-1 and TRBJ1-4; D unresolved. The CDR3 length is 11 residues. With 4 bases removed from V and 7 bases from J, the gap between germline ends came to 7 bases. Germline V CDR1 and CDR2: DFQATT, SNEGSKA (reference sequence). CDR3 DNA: TGCAGTGCTAACGACGGTGAAAAACTGTTTTTT. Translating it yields CSANDGEKLFF.

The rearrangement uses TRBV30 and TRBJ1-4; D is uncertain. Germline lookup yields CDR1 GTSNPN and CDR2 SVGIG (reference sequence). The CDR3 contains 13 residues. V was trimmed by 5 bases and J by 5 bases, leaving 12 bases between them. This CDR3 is CAWSGPLNEKLFF. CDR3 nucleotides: TGTGCCTGGTCCGGGCCCTTAAATGAAAAACTGTTTTTT.

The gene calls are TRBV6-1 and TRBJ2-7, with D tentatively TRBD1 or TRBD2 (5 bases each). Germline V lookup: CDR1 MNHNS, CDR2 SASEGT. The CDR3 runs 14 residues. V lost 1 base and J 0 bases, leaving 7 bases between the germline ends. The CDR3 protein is CASSEGGISYEQYF. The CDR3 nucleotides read TGTGCCAGCAGTGAAGGGGGGATCTCCTACGAGCAGTACTTC.